The 24 T cell receptor beta chains in this list originate from one sample, sequenced in a study of Graves' ophthalmopathy and Graves' hyperthyroidism. TCR beta CDR3 amplification used RNA transcripts. The first-round RT-PCR employed HTBI primers together with the Qiagen OneStep RT-PCR kit. A multiplex PCR was then performed as the second round. TCRdb itself ran the multiplex PCR reads through MiXCR, one entry per CDR3 protein. In the table there are 600,000 to 650,000 distinct CDR3 sequences, about a fifth of which are singletons. The sequencing input was peripheral blood. These receptors all come from a woman in her late teens or twenties with stable Graves' hyperthyroidism. Some clones in this sample may be carry-over from other donors' samples.

This clonotype was detected only once. This may be a read error: a much more frequent sequence differs by one nucleotide. This chain connects TRBV2 to TRBJ1-1, with TRBD1 matching 7 bases. Germline V CDR1 and CDR2: SNHLY, FYNNEI. V shed 6 bases and J 0 bases; nucleotides not matched to a gene: 4. The CDR3 has 14 residues. The CDR3 region has the DNA TGTGCCAGCAGAGAGGGGGCAATGAACACTGAAGCTTTCTTT. This translates into CASREGAMNTEAFF. Full variable domain (outside the CDR3, taken from reference TRBV2 and TRBJ1-1): EPEVTQTPSHQVTQMGQEVILRCVPISNHLYFYWYRQILGQKVEFLVSFYNNEISEKSEIFDDQFSVERPDGSNFTLKIRSTKLEDSAMYFCASREGAMNTEAFFGQGTRLTVV.

This clonotype appeared many times. This rearrangement joins TRBV10-3 to TRBJ1-2; D perhaps matches TRBD1 (6 bases). The CDR3 has 13 residues. Per the germline V gene, CDR1 is ENHRY and CDR2 is SYGVKD. V lost 6 bases and J lost 6, with 14 bases in between. CDR3 protein: CAISGTGTHGYTF. The DNA for the CDR3 is TGTGCCATCAGCGGGACGGGGACACATGGCTACACCTTC.

As concerns this clonotype: One junction end does not reproduce the germline sequence, and a read error may be involved. J is TRBJ1-1 and V is TRBV3-1; D call uncertain. CDR1 and CDR2 (germline): LGHDT, YNNKEL (reference sequence). The CDR3 extends over 14 amino acids. CDR3 bases: TGTGCCAGCAGCTGGACCAGGATGAACACTGAAGCTTGCTTT. It translates to CASSWTRMNTEACF.

This clonotype showed up many times. The chain carries TRBV15 and TRBJ2-6, with D maybe TRBD2 (5 bases). Germline V lookup: CDR1 LNHNV, CDR2 YYDKDF (reference sequence). V lost 1 base, J lost 10 bases, and 17 bases lay in between. The CDR3 covers 16 residues. Here the CDR3 reads CATSRVAWGFTNVLTF. CDR3 bases: TGTGCCACCAGCAGAGTAGCGTGGGGTTTCACAAACGTCCTGACTTTC.

At least ten counts were recorded for this clonotype. The chain combines TRBV6-5 with TRBJ1-3; no clear D. Germline values: CDR1 MNHEY, CDR2 SVGAGI. V lost 6 bases, J lost 4 bases, and 7 bases lay in between. This CDR3 is 12 amino acids long. The CDR3, as DNA: TGTGCCAGCAGCCCCACAGGAAACACCATATATTTT. Translating gives CASSPTGNTIYF.

This clonotype has just a few counts. The genes are TRBV7-9 and TRBJ1-2, with D possibly matching TRBD1 (5 bases). Germline-derived CDR1 and CDR2 are SEHNR and FQNEAQ (reference sequence). V was cut by 4 bases and J by 7 bases, with 10 bases left in between. This CDR3 comprises 12 residues. This chain's CDR3 is CASSSARGGYTF. The CDR3 DNA sequence: TGTGCCAGCAGCTCGGCGAGGGGTGGCTACACCTTC.

This clonotype has a handful of counts. Given a much more abundant clone one base away, this may be a read error. The chain recombines TRBV2 with TRBJ2-4, with D unresolved. Germline V gives CDR1 SNHLY, CDR2 FYNNEI. V was clipped by 3 bases and J by 14 bases, with 11 bases between them. The CDR3 sequence is 11 residues long. The DNA of the CDR3 is TGTGCCAGCAGTGACTTCGAGACCAAGTACTTC. It encodes CASSDFETKYF.

The table lists this clonotype with many counts. This chain connects TRBV19 to TRBJ1-5; D is possibly TRBD1 (6 bases). Germline CDR1 and CDR2: LNHDA and SQIVND (reference sequence). The V gene lost 3 bases and the J gene lost 1 base, with 10 bases spanning the gap. This CDR3 spans 15 amino acids. The CDR3: CASSIGQTSNQPQHF. Written as DNA, the CDR3 is TGTGCCAGTAGTATTGGACAGACAAGCAATCAGCCCCAGCATTTT.

This clonotype was seen ten or more times. The CDR3 here is CASSLEARGFQEQYF. CDR3 in DNA: TGTGCCAGCAGTTTAGAGGCCAGGGGGTTTCAAGAGCAGTACTTC. The chain couples TRBV12-3 or TRBV12-4 to TRBJ2-7; 7 bases align to TRBD1. J was trimmed by 7 bases and V by 1 base; bases with no gene match: 10. This CDR3 spans 15 amino acids.

The rearrangement links TRBV20-1 to TRBJ1-2; D is unclear. CDR3 size: 12 residues. Germline V CDR1 and CDR2: DFQATT, SNEGSKA (reference sequence). Trimming pared 6 bases from V and 3 bases from J, leaving 11 bases between. In DNA, the CDR3 is TGCAGTGCAACTCGCCAGGACTATGGCTACACCTTC. Protein: CSATRQDYGYTF.

This clonotype was detected ten times or more. V and J are TRBV4-1 and TRBJ1-2; maybe TRBD1 (5 bases). Germline V gene sequence: CDR1 MGHRA, CDR2 YSYEKL. This CDR3 is 17 amino acids long. V shed 3 bases and J shed 4 bases, with 21 bases lying between them. This chain's CDR3 is CASSHFFETVDSYGYTF. CDR3 in DNA: TGCGCCAGCAGCCATTTTTTTGAGACAGTAGATAGCTATGGCTACACCTTC.

Many counts were recorded for this clonotype. The chain recombines TRBV29-1 with TRBJ2-2; 8 bases agree with TRBD2. Germline trimming cut 6 bases from V and 6 bases from J; bases unmatched to any gene: 6. There are 13 residues in the CDR3. The germline V gene encodes CDR1 SQVTM and CDR2 ANQGSEA. Here the CDR3 reads CSVKRELAGELFF. The CDR3 DNA reads TGCAGCGTAAAGCGGGAGCTGGCCGGGGAGCTGTTTTTT.

This rearrangement joins TRBV18 to TRBJ1-1; 7 positions agree with TRBD1. The CDR3 extends over 15 amino acids. J gave up 2 bases and V 2 bases, and 5 bases lay outside the gene matches. Germline V gives CDR1 KGHSH, CDR2 LQKENI. CDR3 DNA: TGTGCCAGCTCACCATCGGGACAGTATAACACTGAAGCTTTCTTT. Its protein is CASSPSGQYNTEAFF.

This clonotype was seen at least ten times. In nucleotides, the CDR3 is TGTGCCAGCAGTTCTACGACAGGGATCGTCTACGAGCAGTACTTC. This sequence encodes CASSSTTGIVYEQYF. V and J are TRBV6-2 or TRBV6-3 and TRBJ2-7; 7 bases match TRBD1. The CDR3 runs to 15 residues. The germline gives CDR1 MNHEY, CDR2 SVGEGT. The junction had 9 bases not matched to a gene; V was cut back by 4 bases and J by 3 bases.

The chain links TRBV2 to TRBJ2-7, with D unclear. Between the trimmed V and J ends, which lost 6 bases and 0 bases, there was a span of 12 bases. CDR3 length: 14 amino acids. Germline V gene sequence: CDR1 SNHLY, CDR2 FYNNEI. Here the CDR3 reads CASRLGGGSYEQYF. The CDR3 DNA follows: TGTGCCAGCAGGTTAGGTGGCGGCTCCTACGAGCAGTACTTC.

This clonotype was counted a single time. The V call is TRBV6-5, the J call TRBJ1-5; tentatively, D is TRBD1 (5 bases). Germline values: CDR1 MNHEY, CDR2 SVGAGI. The ends were cut back, 4 bases at V and 0 bases at J, with 13 bases in the middle. CDR3 length: 16 amino acids. The CDR3 spells CASSSTGPYSNQPQHF. In nucleotides, the CDR3 is TGTGCCAGCAGTTCTACAGGACCCTATAGCAATCAGCCCCAGCATTTT.

This clonotype was detected many times. The J gene is TRBJ1-5, the V gene TRBV12-5, with D perhaps TRBD1 (5 bases). CDR1 is LGHNT and CDR2 is FRNRAP in the germline V gene. The CDR3 spans 15 residues. V was shortened by 5 bases and J by 3 bases, with 14 bases between the two germline ends. DNA of the CDR3: TGTGCTAGTGGTGGGGGGACTAACCCCAATCAGCCCCAGCATTTT. It specifies CASGGGTNPNQPQHF.

This clonotype was observed many times. This chain links TRBV20-1 with TRBJ2-5, with D perhaps matching TRBD2 (5 bases). This CDR3 is built from 13 residues. The ends were cut back, 0 bases at V and 4 bases at J, with 9 bases in the middle. Germline lookup yields CDR1 DFQATT and CDR2 SNEGSKA (reference sequence). CDR3 DNA: TGCAGTGCTAGAGATCTAGCCCCAGAGACCCAGTACTTC. Amino acid sequence: CSARDLAPETQYF.

The sample holds many counts of this clonotype. The V and J genes are TRBV5-1 and TRBJ2-7, with D perhaps TRBD1 (6 bases). Trimming removed 0 bases at V and 7 bases at J, with 11 bases between. The germline V gene encodes CDR1 SGHRS and CDR2 YFSETQ. CDR3 length: 13 amino acids. CDR3 sequence reads: CASSLGTAWEQYF. CDR3 nucleotides: TGCGCCAGCAGCTTGGGGACAGCGTGGGAGCAGTACTTC. Complete variable domain (other parts from reference TRBV5-1 and TRBJ2-7): KAGVTQTPRYLIKTRGQQVTLSCSPISGHRSVSWYQQTPGQGLQFLFEYFSETQRNKGNFPGRFSGRQFSNSRSEMNVSTLELGDSALYLCASSLGTAWEQYFGPGTRLTVT.

This clonotype came up many times. V gene TRBV19 combines with J gene TRBJ1-1; D unresolved. V was cut by 6 bases and J by 1 base, with 12 bases left in between. Germline CDR1 and CDR2: LNHDA and SQIVND (reference sequence). The CDR3 is made up of 14 amino acids. CDR3 DNA: TGTGCCAGTAGATTCCGGGCCGCGAACACTGAAGCTTTCTTT. It yields the protein CASRFRAANTEAFF.

V is TRBV11-2 and J is TRBJ2-2; weak D call: TRBD2 (6 bases). Trimming shortened V by 1 base and J by 0 bases, and 15 bases separated the two germline ends. Germline V gene sequence: CDR1 SGHAT, CDR2 FQNNGV. The CDR3 covers 18 residues. CDR3: CASSLGGGYGANTGELFF. CDR3 nucleotide sequence: TGTGCCAGCAGCTTAGGTGGAGGGTACGGTGCGAACACCGGGGAGCTGTTTTTT.

The table lists this clonotype with many counts. The chain joins TRBV6-1 to TRBJ2-7, with D maybe TRBD2 (6 bases). The CDR3 is 13 residues long. V was pared by 7 bases and J by 2 bases, with 12 bases between. Germline CDR1 reads MNHNS; CDR2 reads SASEGT. CDR3 amino acids: CASIGGLTYEQYF. The CDR3 DNA reads TGTGCCAGCATCGGGGGTTTGACCTACGAGCAGTACTTC.

The chain has TRBV20-1 and TRBJ1-1; D unclear. CDR1 is DFQATT, CDR2 SNEGSKA, per germline (reference sequence). CDR3 size: 17 residues. Deletions cut 0 bases from V and 7 bases from J, with 24 bases between. The CDR3 protein is CSARDRGWTGLLFEAFF. CDR3 DNA: TGCAGTGCTAGAGATCGAGGATGGACCGGCCTACTATTTGAAGCTTTCTTT.

This clonotype was seen at least ten times. V is TRBV10-2 and J is TRBJ1-2; D is unresolved. The CDR3 has 13 residues. Trimming left V 0 bases short and J 8 bases short, with 10 bases between. In germline, CDR1 is WSHSY, CDR2 SAAADI. This CDR3 reads CASSESKGRGYTF. In nucleotides, the CDR3 is TGCGCCAGCAGTGAGTCGAAAGGGAGAGGCTACACCTTC.